What follows are 24 T cell receptor beta chains derived from one specimen sequenced in a study of Graves' ophthalmopathy and Graves' hyperthyroidism. RNA transcripts provided the template for amplifying TCR beta CDR3 regions. The authors performed first-round RT-PCR with HTBI primers and then a second-round multiplex PCR. Via MiXCR, TCRdb re-called the multiplex PCR reads, giving one row per CDR3 protein. The sample carries around 51,000 distinct CDR3 sequences, 50% to 65% recorded once. Sequenced sample: peripheral blood. These receptor sequences come from an adult man with Graves' ophthalmopathy.

The chain joins TRBV15 to TRBJ2-6; weak D call: TRBD2 (5 bases). The length of the CDR3 is 16 residues. V shed 1 base and J shed 2 bases, with 9 bases lying between them. CDR1 and CDR2 (germline): LNHNV, YYDKDF (reference sequence). CDR3 residues: CATSRGPGTGANVLTF. The CDR3 coding sequence is TGTGCCACCAGCAGAGGACCGGGGACTGGGGCCAACGTCCTGACTTTC.

The chain links TRBV20-1 to TRBJ1-1; TRBD1 aligns across 8 bases. CDR1 is DFQATT and CDR2 is SNEGSKA in the germline V gene (reference sequence). The CDR3 extends over 13 amino acids. With V trimmed by 6 bases and J by 8 bases, 11 bases remained unmatched. Here the CDR3 DNA reads TGCAGTGCCGTGGGACAGGATAGCTTAGAAGCTTTCTTT. It encodes CSAVGQDSLEAFF.

The CDR3 loop reads CSAALRQDEKLFF. The CDR3 DNA is TGCAGTGCCGCACTAAGGCAGGATGAAAAACTGTTTTTT. The J gene is TRBJ1-4, the V gene TRBV20-1; no reliable D call. CDR1 and CDR2 (germline): DFQATT, SNEGSKA (reference sequence). V shed 6 bases and J shed 6 bases, with 14 bases lying between them. CDR3 size: 13 residues.

This clonotype has only a few counts. The chain is built from TRBV7-8 and TRBJ1-6; unclear D gene. This CDR3 has 14 amino acids. V lost 3 bases, J lost 2 bases, and 5 bases lay in between. CDR1 is SGHVS and CDR2 is FQNEAQ in the germline V gene. CDR3 residues: CASSFGPYNSPLHF. CDR3 sequence (DNA): TGTGCCAGCAGCTTTGGACCCTATAATTCACCCCTCCACTTT.

The chain carries TRBV5-6 and TRBJ2-3; D gene unclear. This CDR3 comprises 13 residues. The germline V gene encodes CDR1 SGHDT and CDR2 YYEEEE. The V and J ends lost 0 bases and 4 bases respectively, with 6 bases between them. CDR3 residues: CASSLGASDTQYF. The CDR3 bases are TGTGCCAGCAGCTTGGGGGCCTCAGATACGCAGTATTTT.

This clonotype was detected only once. This chain connects TRBV5-4 to TRBJ2-7, with TRBD1 matching 8 bases. The CDR3 covers 14 residues. Germline V gives CDR1 SGHNT, CDR2 YYREEE (reference sequence). After removal of 4 bases from V and 2 bases from J, the junction contained 5 bases not matched to a gene. The DNA for the CDR3 is TGTGCCAGCAGCCCACTGACAGGGGCCTACGAGCAGTACTTC. This sequence encodes CASSPLTGAYEQYF.

Points on this clonotype: Germline is not matched at one junction end, which may reflect a read error. The chain carries TRBV19 and TRBJ2-6; perhaps TRBD2 as D (5 bases). This CDR3 has 15 residues. Germline V gene data show CDR1 as LNHDA and CDR2 as SQIVND (reference sequence). Here the CDR3 reads CASSTQDGDANVLTF. As DNA, the CDR3 is TGTGCCAGCAGTACCCAGGACGGGGATGCCAACGTCCTGACTTTC. Full variable domain (remainder filled in from reference TRBV19 and TRBJ2-6): DGGITQSPKYLFRKEGQNVTLSCEQNLNHDAMYWYRQDPGQGLRLIYYSQIVNDFQKGDIAEGYSVSREKKESFPLTVTSAQKNPTAFYLCASSTQDGDANVLTFGAGSRLTVL.

This clonotype was counted a single time. The junction does not match germline at one end; this may be a read error. The rearrangement joins TRBV7-9 to TRBJ1-1; the D gene is possibly TRBD1 (6 bases). Germline assignment: CDR1 SEHNR and CDR2 FQNEAQ (reference sequence). CDR3 length equals 15 residues. CDR3 sequence: CASSLNPGWDTGAFF. CDR3 nucleotide sequence: TGTGCCAGCAGCTTGAATCCGGGTTGGGACACTGGAGCTTTCTTT. The variable domain in full, with the rest retrieved from reference TRBV7-9 and TRBJ1-1, is DTGVSQNPRHKITKRGQNVTFRCDPISEHNRLYWYRQTLGQGPEFLTYFQNEAQLEKSRLLSDRFSAERPKGSFSTLEIQRTEQGDSAMYLCASSLNPGWDTGAFFGQGTRLTVV.

The chain recombines TRBV19 with TRBJ1-1; 11 bases align to TRBD1. CDR1 and CDR2 (germline): LNHDA, SQIVND (reference sequence). The CDR3 is made up of 14 amino acids. J lost 7 bases, V lost 4 bases, and 5 bases had no gene match. The CDR3 loop reads CASSTGTGGNEAFF. The CDR3 bases are TGTGCCAGTAGTACCGGGACAGGGGGAAATGAAGCTTTCTTT.

For this clonotype: One end of the junction is discordant with germline, which a read error may explain. CDR3 bases: TGCGCCAGCAGTAAACCCCGTGCCCAGGGGGCTATCTACAATGAGCAGTTCTTC. It yields the protein CASSKPRAQGAIYNEQFF. The chain carries TRBV6-1 and TRBJ2-1; 8 bases agree with TRBD1. This CDR3 is built from 18 residues. Germline loops: CDR1 MNHNS, CDR2 SASEGT.

In nucleotides, the CDR3 is TGTGCCAGCAGCCCGAGATACAATGAGCAGTTCTTC. It encodes CASSPRYNEQFF. V gene TRBV3-1 combines with J gene TRBJ2-1; no reliable D call. CDR3 length: 12 residues. Germline CDR1 reads LGHDT; CDR2 reads YNNKEL (reference sequence). Trimming cost V 4 bases and J 4 bases, with 5 bases left between them.

The V call is TRBV19, the J call TRBJ2-3, with no clear D. Trimming cost V 2 bases and J 0 bases, with 9 bases left between them. CDR1 LNHDA and CDR2 SQIVND come from the germline V gene (reference sequence). The CDR3 runs to 15 residues. The CDR3 DNA reads as TGTGCCAGTAGTATAAAAGGATACAGCACAGATACGCAGTATTTT. The encoded protein is CASSIKGYSTDTQYF.

Points on this clonotype: Germline and junction disagree at one end, which may indicate a read error. The gene calls are TRBV20-1 and TRBJ1-1; TRBD1 might be the D (5 bases). The CDR3 consists of 13 residues. Germline V gene lookup returns CDR1 DFQATT and CDR2 SNEGSKA (reference sequence). The CDR3 is CSVREEKRGTAFF. DNA for the CDR3: TGCAGTGTTAGAGAGGAGAAGAGGGGTACGGCTTTCTTT.

At least ten counts were recorded for this clonotype. This may be a read error: a much more frequent sequence differs by one nucleotide. V and J are TRBV5-1 and TRBJ2-1; 9 bases fit TRBD2. The J segment lost 8 bases and the V segment lost 1 base, leaving 13 bases of the junction unmatched. Germline values: CDR1 SGHRS, CDR2 YFSETQ. CDR3 length: 17 residues. CDR3 sequence reads: CASSLMGFSGRGDEQFF. For the CDR3, the DNA is TGCGCCAGCAGCTTGATGGGGTTTAGCGGGAGAGGAGATGAGCAGTTCTTC.

This clonotype was detected ten times or more. The chain joins TRBV6-6 to TRBJ2-1; D perhaps matches TRBD2 (5 bases). Germline values: CDR1 MNHNY, CDR2 SVGAGI (reference sequence). V was pared by 7 bases and J by 3 bases, with 10 bases between. The CDR3 length is 13 residues. CDR3 loop: CASIGGDYNEQFF. CDR3 DNA sequence: TGTGCCAGCATCGGAGGAGACTACAATGAGCAGTTCTTC.

The CDR3 DNA is TGCAGTGCTAGAGCCCCCGGGAGGGCTACACCCCTCCACTTT. Residues: CSARAPGRATPLHF. This chain links TRBV20-1 with TRBJ1-6; D call uncertain. The CDR3 loop spans 14 amino acids. V lost 1 base to trimming and J lost 11 bases, with 15 bases between them. Germline V lookup: CDR1 DFQATT, CDR2 SNEGSKA (reference sequence).

The chain joins TRBV19 to TRBJ1-2, with 8 nucleotides matching TRBD1. Germline V gives CDR1 LNHDA, CDR2 SQIVND (reference sequence). The CDR3 consists of 11 residues. V trimming: 7 bases; J trimming: 12 bases; junction bases outside the gene matches: 7. CDR3 region: CASTQGAGNTF. Here the CDR3 DNA reads TGTGCCAGTACCCAGGGGGCTGGAAACACCTTC.

This clonotype was recorded many times. J is TRBJ2-7 and V is TRBV10-2, with D tentatively TRBD2 (5 bases). The V and J ends lost 2 bases and 4 bases respectively, with 9 bases between them. Germline CDR1 reads WSHSY; CDR2 reads SAAADI. The CDR3 is 13 residues long. The CDR3 nucleotides are TGCGCCAGCAGTGAGGGTCGGGAATACGAGCAGTACTTC. It encodes CASSEGREYEQYF.

There are many counts of this clonotype. The chain uses TRBV4-2 and TRBJ2-3, with D perhaps matching TRBD2 (6 bases). CDR1 is LGHNA, CDR2 YNFKEQ, per germline. Trimming shortened V by 0 bases and J by 3 bases, and 16 bases separated the two germline ends. This CDR3 is built from 17 residues. The CDR3 sequence: CASSQDSMASVTDTQYF. The CDR3 bases are TGTGCCAGCAGCCAAGATAGTATGGCTAGCGTAACAGATACGCAGTATTTT.

Remarks on this clonotype: One end of the junction varies from germline; a read error may be responsible. The chain combines TRBV20-1 with TRBJ2-3, with D perhaps TRBD2 (6 bases). This CDR3 region has 14 residues. Germline V gene data show CDR1 as DFQATT and CDR2 as SNEGSKA (reference sequence). CDR3 amino acids: CSAKPGLGADTQYF. The CDR3 DNA reads TGCAGTGCTAAGCCGGGACTCGGCGCAGATACACAGTATTTT.

The gene calls are TRBV7-2 and TRBJ2-7; D is perhaps TRBD2 (7 bases). The CDR3 loop spans 16 amino acids. CDR1 and CDR2 from the germline V gene are SGHTA and FQGNSA. The V and J ends lost 5 bases and 3 bases respectively, with 20 bases between them. The CDR3 region has the DNA TGTGCCAGCAGCCCGGGACGGATCGGGGGGCTCTACGAGCAGTACTTC. It encodes CASSPGRIGGLYEQYF. The complete variable domain, with remaining parts taken from reference TRBV7-2 and TRBJ2-7, reads GAGVSQSPSNKVTEKGKDVELRCDPISGHTALYWYRQSLGQGLEFLIYFQGNSAPDKSGLPSDRFSAERTGGSVSTLTIQRTQQEDSAVYLCASSPGRIGGLYEQYFGPGTRLTVT.

The V gene is TRBV2, the J gene TRBJ2-1; D perhaps matches TRBD1 (5 bases). Trimming cost V 7 bases and J 13 bases, with 23 bases left between them. Germline V gives CDR1 SNHLY, CDR2 FYNNEI. The CDR3 has 14 residues. This CDR3 is CASIPQEQLGPQFF. The CDR3 DNA is TGTGCCAGCATCCCTCAGGAACAGTTGGGGCCACAGTTCTTC.

Many counts were recorded for this clonotype. This chain connects TRBV6-5 to TRBJ2-1; 7 bases align to TRBD2. The CDR3 sequence is 15 residues long. Unmatched junction bases numbered 8, after V lost 5 bases and J lost 4 bases. CDR1 is MNHEY and CDR2 is SVGAGI in the germline V gene. The CDR3 bases are TGTGCCAGCAGTAGCGCTAGCGGAGTTTACAATGAGCAGTTCTTC. Translation: CASSSASGVYNEQFF.

Comments on this clonotype: An end of the junction differs from the germline gene, which may be a read error. This chain connects TRBV5-1 to TRBJ2-3; the match to TRBD1 covers 10 bases. The germline CDR1 and CDR2 sequences are SGHRS and YFSETQ. This CDR3 has 15 amino acids. The CDR3 DNA sequence: TGCGCCTGCAGTCCTGACAGGGGGCTCGCAGATACGCAGTATTTC. It codes for CACSPDRGLADTQYF.